The table lists the clone carrying this T cell receptor (beta chain) with many counts. Its antigen remains unknown. TCRdb reprocessed the multiplex PCR reads via MiXCR and lists one record per CDR3 protein. Among under 150,000 distinct CDR3 sequences, around 20% were seen once, and the ten largest hold just over 2.5%. The sample comes from a study of breast tumors, draining lymph nodes, adjacent tissues. Study-wide results and caveats: Tumor repertoires ranked between lymph nodes and nontumor tissue in diversity, with V and J gene preferences. Data fit most tumor T cells coming from lymph node, expanding in tumor. Tumor and nontumor repertoires were significantly more similar in luminal-like than in basal-like breast cancer.

Samples came from axillary lymph nodes draining the breast cancer. This TCR came from a female donor with breast cancer. Some clones in this sample may be carry-over from other donors' samples. The sequenced material came from axillary lymph node tissue.

CDR3 nucleotides: TGTGCCAGCTCACCCTTTAAAAAGACCCAGTACTTC. Its protein product is CASSPFKKTQYF. This chain uses TRBV18 with TRBJ2-5, with unresolved D. Trimming left V 3 bases short and J 6 bases short, with 8 bases between. The CDR3 is 12 amino acids. Germline loops: CDR1 KGHSH, CDR2 LQKENI.